These T cell receptor beta chains were read from a single sample in a study of Ad26.COV2.S vaccination and SARS-CoV-2 variants. The method was immunoSEQ multiplex PCR; TCRdb's version includes in-frame clones alone and lacks a portion of them. Of about 470,000 clones detected, 90% appear once; the ten largest clones hold approximately 4.3%. The source was peripheral blood, collected in a trial of Ad26.COV2.S vaccine versus placebo. The receptors come from a person aged 18-65 years who received the Ad26.COV2.S COVID-19 vaccine or a placebo. Both conserved end residues are part of each CDR3. The order of the fields is D gene, V gene, J gene, clone size, CDR3 DNA, CDR3 protein. The D gene is left open where the match is weak. Clone size is shown for a subset of rows, as once, few, many or a class of expanded clone.

d_call: TRBD1
v_call: TRBV7-9
j_call: TRBJ1-2
clone_size: .
cdr3_nt: TGTGCCAGCAGCCTACAGGGGGCCTATGGCTACACCTTC
cdr3_aa: CASSLQGAYGYTF

d_call: TRBD2
v_call: TRBV4-1
j_call: TRBJ2-5
clone_size: .
cdr3_nt: TGCGCCAGCAGCCAAAAACTAGCGGGACGTGAGACCCAGTACTTC
cdr3_aa: CASSQKLAGRETQYF

d_call: .
v_call: TRBV3-1/TRBV3-2
j_call: TRBJ2-5
clone_size: .
cdr3_nt: TGTGCCAGCAGCCAAGATGGCGGACAAGAGACCCAGTACTTC
cdr3_aa: CASSQDGGQETQYF

d_call: TRBD2
v_call: TRBV11-2
j_call: TRBJ2-7
clone_size: .
cdr3_nt: TGTGCCAGCAGCTCTAGCGGGAGGGCCTCCTACGAGCAGTACTTC
cdr3_aa: CASSSSGRASYEQYF

d_call: TRBD1
v_call: TRBV18
j_call: TRBJ2-3
clone_size: .
cdr3_nt: TGTGCCAGCTCACCACCAAGCAGGGGGCGAACAGATACGCAGTATTTT
cdr3_aa: CASSPPSRGRTDTQYF

d_call: TRBD1
v_call: TRBV5-1
j_call: TRBJ2-7
clone_size: .
cdr3_nt: TGCGCCAGCAGCTCAAGTATGACAGGGGGCACCTACGAGCAGTACTTC
cdr3_aa: CASSSSMTGGTYEQYF

d_call: .
v_call: TRBV14
j_call: TRBJ1-2
clone_size: .
cdr3_nt: TGTGCCAGCAGCCATCAACGCGGACGATCGGGGGCACGCGGCTACACCTTC
cdr3_aa: CASSHQRGRSGARGYTF

d_call: TRBD1
v_call: TRBV10-3
j_call: TRBJ2-7
clone_size: .
cdr3_nt: TGTGCCATCAGTAAACAGGGGGACGAGCAGTACTTC
cdr3_aa: CAISKQGDEQYF

d_call: .
v_call: TRBV5-1
j_call: TRBJ2-3
clone_size: .
cdr3_nt: TGCGCCAGCAGCTTGTTTGGACTCACCGGGACGGAAACAGATACGCAGTATTTT
cdr3_aa: CASSLFGLTGTETDTQYF

d_call: .
v_call: TRBV30
j_call: TRBJ2-5
clone_size: .
cdr3_nt: TGTGCCTGGAGTGGGGGACGCGGAGAGACCCAGTACTTC
cdr3_aa: CAWSGGRGETQYF

d_call: .
v_call: TRBV5-1
j_call: TRBJ1-3
clone_size: .
cdr3_nt: TGCGCCAGCAGCCCGGACACGGGCGCGGACACCATATATTTT
cdr3_aa: CASSPDTGADTIYF

d_call: .
v_call: TRBV28
j_call: TRBJ1-2
clone_size: .
cdr3_nt: TGTGCCAGCAGTTACTGGGGGGCGCGCTATGGCTACACCTTC
cdr3_aa: CASSYWGARYGYTF

d_call: .
v_call: TRBV4-1
j_call: TRBJ2-3
clone_size: .
cdr3_nt: TGCGCCAGCAGCCAAATCAGCAGGGATACGCAGTATTTT
cdr3_aa: CASSQISRDTQYF

d_call: TRBD1
v_call: TRBV28
j_call: TRBJ1-3
clone_size: .
cdr3_nt: TGTGCCAGCAGTCGACCGGGACAGGGCTCTGGAAACACCATATATTTT
cdr3_aa: CASSRPGQGSGNTIYF

d_call: TRBD2
v_call: TRBV19
j_call: TRBJ2-2
clone_size: .
cdr3_nt: TGTGCCAGTAGTAATCTTGGTGCGGGAGGAGTCGGGGAGCTGTTTTTT
cdr3_aa: CASSNLGAGGVGELFF

d_call: TRBD2
v_call: TRBV28
j_call: TRBJ2-5
clone_size: .
cdr3_nt: TGTGCCAGCAGTTTCTCGGGACTAGCGGGAGTGGTCCAAGAGACCCAGTACTTC
cdr3_aa: CASSFSGLAGVVQETQYF

d_call: .
v_call: TRBV9
j_call: TRBJ1-4
clone_size: .
cdr3_nt: TGTGCCAGCAGCCCCGCCCCATCGGGGGTTAATGAAAAACTGTTTTTT
cdr3_aa: CASSPAPSGVNEKLFF

d_call: .
v_call: TRBV5-1
j_call: TRBJ1-2
clone_size: few
cdr3_nt: TGCGCCAGCAGCTTATTGCGAGCGGCCTATGGCTACACCTTC
cdr3_aa: CASSLLRAAYGYTF

d_call: TRBD2
v_call: TRBV27
j_call: TRBJ2-3
clone_size: .
cdr3_nt: TGTGCCAGCAGTTCCGGGACTAGCGTATTCACAGATACGCAGTATTTT
cdr3_aa: CASSSGTSVFTDTQYF

d_call: .
v_call: TRBV6-5
j_call: TRBJ2-7
clone_size: once
cdr3_nt: TGTGCCAGCAGGACCGACCCGTTTCCGACCTACGAGCAGTACTTC
cdr3_aa: CASRTDPFPTYEQYF

d_call: TRBD2
v_call: TRBV7-3
j_call: TRBJ2-1
clone_size: .
cdr3_nt: TGTGCCAGCAGCTTAGTCGGGGGGTCCGCCTACAATGAGCAGTTCTTC
cdr3_aa: CASSLVGGSAYNEQFF